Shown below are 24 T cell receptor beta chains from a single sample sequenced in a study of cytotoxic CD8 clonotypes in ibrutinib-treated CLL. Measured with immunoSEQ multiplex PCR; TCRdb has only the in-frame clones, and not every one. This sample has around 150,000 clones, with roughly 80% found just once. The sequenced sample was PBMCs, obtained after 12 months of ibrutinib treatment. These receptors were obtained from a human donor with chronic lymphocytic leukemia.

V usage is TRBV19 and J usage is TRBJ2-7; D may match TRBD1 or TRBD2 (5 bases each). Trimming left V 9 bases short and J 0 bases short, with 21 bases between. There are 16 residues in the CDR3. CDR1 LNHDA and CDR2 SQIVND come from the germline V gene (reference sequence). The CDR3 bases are TGTGCCAGCTCCAGGGCAGGGACGGATAGCTCCTACGAGCAGTACTTC. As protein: CASSRAGTDSSYEQYF.

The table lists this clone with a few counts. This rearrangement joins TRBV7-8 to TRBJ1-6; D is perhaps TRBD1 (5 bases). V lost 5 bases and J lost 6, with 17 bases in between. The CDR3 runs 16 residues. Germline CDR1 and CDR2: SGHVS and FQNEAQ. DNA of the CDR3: TGTGCCAGCAGCCCCCGCCCGGGACTAGTTAATTCACCCCTCCACTTT. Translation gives CASSPRPGLVNSPLHF.

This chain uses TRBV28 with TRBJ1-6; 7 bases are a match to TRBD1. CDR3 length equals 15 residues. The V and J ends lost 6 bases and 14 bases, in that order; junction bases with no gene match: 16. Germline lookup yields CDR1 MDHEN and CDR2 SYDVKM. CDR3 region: CASSFRDRTGEALHF. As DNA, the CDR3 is TGTGCCAGCAGCTTCCGAGACCGTACAGGGGAAGCCCTCCACTTT.

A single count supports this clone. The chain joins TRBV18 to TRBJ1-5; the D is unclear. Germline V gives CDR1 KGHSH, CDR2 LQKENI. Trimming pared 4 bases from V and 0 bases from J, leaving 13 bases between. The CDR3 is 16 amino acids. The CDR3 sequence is CASSQFAGFSNQPQHF. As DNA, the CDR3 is TGTGCCAGCTCACAATTTGCAGGCTTTAGCAATCAGCCCCAGCATTTT.

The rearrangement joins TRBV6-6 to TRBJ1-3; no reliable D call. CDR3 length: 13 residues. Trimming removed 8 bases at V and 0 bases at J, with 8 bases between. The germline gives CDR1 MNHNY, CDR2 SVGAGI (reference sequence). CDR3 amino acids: CASVRISGNTIYF. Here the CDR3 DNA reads TGTGCCAGCGTGCGAATCTCTGGAAACACCATATATTTT.

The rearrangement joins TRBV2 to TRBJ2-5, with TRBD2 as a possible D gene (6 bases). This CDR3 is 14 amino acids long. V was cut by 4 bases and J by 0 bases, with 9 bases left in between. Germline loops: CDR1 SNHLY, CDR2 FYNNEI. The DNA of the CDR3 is TGTGCCAGCAGTGTTGGCGGGAACCAAGAGACCCAGTACTTC. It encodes CASSVGGNQETQYF.

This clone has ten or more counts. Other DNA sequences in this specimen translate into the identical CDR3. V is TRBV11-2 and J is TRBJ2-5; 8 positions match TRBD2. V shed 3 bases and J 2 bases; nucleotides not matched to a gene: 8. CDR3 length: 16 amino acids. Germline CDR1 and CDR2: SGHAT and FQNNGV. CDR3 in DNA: TGTGCCAGCAGCTTGGGGGCGGGGGGAATTCAAGAGACCCAGTACTTC. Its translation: CASSLGAGGIQETQYF.

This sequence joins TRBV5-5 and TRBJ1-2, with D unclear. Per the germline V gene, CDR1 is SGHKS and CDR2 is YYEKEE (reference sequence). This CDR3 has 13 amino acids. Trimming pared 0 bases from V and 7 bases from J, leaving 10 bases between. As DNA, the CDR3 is TGTGCCAGCAGCTTGGACCCGGGATTTGGCTACACCTTC. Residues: CASSLDPGFGYTF. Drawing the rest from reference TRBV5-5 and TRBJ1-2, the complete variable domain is DAGVTQSPTHLIKTRGQQVTLRCSPISGHKSVSWYQQVLGQGPQFIFQYYEKEERGRGNFPDRFSARQFPNYSSELNVNALLLGDSALYLCASSLDPGFGYTFGSGTRLTVV.

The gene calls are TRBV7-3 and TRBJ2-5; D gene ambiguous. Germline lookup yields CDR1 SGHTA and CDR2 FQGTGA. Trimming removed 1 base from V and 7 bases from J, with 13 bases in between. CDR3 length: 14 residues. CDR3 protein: CASSLSAQGVTQYF. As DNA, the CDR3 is TGTGCCAGCAGCTTAAGCGCCCAAGGCGTGACCCAGTACTTC.

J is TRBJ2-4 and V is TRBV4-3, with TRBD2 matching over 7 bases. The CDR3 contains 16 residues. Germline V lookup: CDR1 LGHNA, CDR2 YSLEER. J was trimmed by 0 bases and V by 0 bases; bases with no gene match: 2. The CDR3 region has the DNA TGCGCCAGCAGCCAAGATTGGGGGGGAGCCAAAAACATTCAGTACTTC. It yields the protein CASSQDWGGAKNIQYF.

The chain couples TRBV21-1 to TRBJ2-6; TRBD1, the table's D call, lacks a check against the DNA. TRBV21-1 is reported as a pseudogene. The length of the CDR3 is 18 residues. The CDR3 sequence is CASSKEGTGGSGANVLTF. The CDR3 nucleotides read TGTGCCAGCAGCAAAGAGGGGACAGGGGGCTCTGGGGCCAACGTCCTGACTTTC.

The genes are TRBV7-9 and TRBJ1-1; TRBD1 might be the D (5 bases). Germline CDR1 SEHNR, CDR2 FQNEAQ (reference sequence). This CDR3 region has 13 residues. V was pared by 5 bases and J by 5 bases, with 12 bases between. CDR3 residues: CASSAPGRTEAFF. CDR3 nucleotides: TGTGCCAGCAGCGCGCCAGGGAGGACTGAAGCTTTCTTT.

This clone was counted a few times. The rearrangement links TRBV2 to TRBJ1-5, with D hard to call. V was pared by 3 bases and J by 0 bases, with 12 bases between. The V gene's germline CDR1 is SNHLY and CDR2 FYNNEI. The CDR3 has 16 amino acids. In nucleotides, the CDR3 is TGTGCCAGCAGTGATAGAACAGCCCATAGCAATCAGCCCCAGCATTTT. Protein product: CASSDRTAHSNQPQHF.

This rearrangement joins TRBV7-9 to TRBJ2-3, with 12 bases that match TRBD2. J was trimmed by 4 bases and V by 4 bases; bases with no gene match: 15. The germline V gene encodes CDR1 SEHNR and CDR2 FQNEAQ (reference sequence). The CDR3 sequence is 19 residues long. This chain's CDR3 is CASSSDRAVTSGGSDTQYF. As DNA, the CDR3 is TGTGCCAGCAGCTCTGACAGGGCTGTGACTAGCGGGGGATCAGATACGCAGTATTTT.

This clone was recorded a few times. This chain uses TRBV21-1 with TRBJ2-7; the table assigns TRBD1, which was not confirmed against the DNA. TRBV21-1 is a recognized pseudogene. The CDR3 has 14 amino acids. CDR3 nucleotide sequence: TGTGCCAGCAGCAAACAGGCAGCTTCCTACGAGCAGTACTTC. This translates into CASSKQAASYEQYF.

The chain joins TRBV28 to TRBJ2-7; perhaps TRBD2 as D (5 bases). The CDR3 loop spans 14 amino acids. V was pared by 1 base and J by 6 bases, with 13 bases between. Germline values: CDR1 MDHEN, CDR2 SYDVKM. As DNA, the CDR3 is TGTGCCAGCAGTTTATCCGGTACCGCGGGCGAGCAGTACTTC. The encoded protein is CASSLSGTAGEQYF.

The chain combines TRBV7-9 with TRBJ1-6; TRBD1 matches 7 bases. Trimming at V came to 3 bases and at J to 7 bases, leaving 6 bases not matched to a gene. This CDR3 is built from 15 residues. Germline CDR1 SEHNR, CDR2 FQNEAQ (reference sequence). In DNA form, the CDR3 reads TGTGCCAGCAGCTTGGTAGGGGGCGTAAATTCACCCCTCCACTTT. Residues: CASSLVGGVNSPLHF.

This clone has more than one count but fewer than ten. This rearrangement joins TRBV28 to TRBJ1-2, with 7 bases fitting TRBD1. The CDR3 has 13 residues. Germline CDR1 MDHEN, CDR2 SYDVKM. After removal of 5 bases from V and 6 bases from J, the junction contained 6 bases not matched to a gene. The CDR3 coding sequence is TGTGCCAGCAGTGTCGGGACAGCAAATGGCTACACCTTC. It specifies CASSVGTANGYTF.

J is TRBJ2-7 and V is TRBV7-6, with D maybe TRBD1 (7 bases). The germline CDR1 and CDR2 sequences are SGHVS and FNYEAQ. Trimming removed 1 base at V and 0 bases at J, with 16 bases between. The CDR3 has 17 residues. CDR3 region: CASSLVGGPGGSYEQYF. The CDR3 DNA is TGTGCCAGCAGCTTAGTCGGGGGACCAGGGGGCTCCTACGAGCAGTACTTC.

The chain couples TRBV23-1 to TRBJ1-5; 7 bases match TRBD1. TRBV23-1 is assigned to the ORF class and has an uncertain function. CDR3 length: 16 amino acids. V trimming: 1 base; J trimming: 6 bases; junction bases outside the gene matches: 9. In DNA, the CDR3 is TGCGCCAGCAGTCAATTTGCGACAGGGAGGGTTCAGCCCCAGCATTTT. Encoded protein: CASSQFATGRVQPQHF.

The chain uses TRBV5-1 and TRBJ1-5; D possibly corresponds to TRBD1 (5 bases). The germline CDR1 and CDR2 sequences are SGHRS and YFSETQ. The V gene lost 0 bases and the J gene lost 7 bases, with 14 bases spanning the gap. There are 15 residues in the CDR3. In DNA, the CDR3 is TGCGCCAGCAGCTTGGCCGGGCAGGGTGAGCAGCCCCAGCATTTT. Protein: CASSLAGQGEQPQHF.

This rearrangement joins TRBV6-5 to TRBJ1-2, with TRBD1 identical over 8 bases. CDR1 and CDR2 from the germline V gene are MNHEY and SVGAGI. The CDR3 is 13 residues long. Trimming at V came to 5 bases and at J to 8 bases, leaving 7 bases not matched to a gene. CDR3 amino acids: CASSAGQGRGYTF. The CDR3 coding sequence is TGTGCCAGCAGTGCCGGACAGGGAAGGGGCTACACCTTC.

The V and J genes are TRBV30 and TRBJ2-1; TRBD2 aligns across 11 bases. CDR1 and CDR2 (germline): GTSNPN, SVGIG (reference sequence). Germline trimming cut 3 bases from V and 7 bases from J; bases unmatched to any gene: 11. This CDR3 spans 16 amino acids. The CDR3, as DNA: TGTGCCTGGAGCCGTAGGTTAGCGGGGGGGCCTAATGAGCAGTTCTTC. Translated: CAWSRRLAGGPNEQFF.

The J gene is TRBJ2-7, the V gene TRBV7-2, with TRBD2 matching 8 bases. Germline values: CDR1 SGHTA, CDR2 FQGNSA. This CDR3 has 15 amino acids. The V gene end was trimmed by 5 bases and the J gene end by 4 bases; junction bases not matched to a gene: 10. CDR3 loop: CASSGGGSPFYEQYF. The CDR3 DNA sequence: TGTGCCAGCAGCGGCGGGGGGTCCCCTTTTTACGAGCAGTACTTC.